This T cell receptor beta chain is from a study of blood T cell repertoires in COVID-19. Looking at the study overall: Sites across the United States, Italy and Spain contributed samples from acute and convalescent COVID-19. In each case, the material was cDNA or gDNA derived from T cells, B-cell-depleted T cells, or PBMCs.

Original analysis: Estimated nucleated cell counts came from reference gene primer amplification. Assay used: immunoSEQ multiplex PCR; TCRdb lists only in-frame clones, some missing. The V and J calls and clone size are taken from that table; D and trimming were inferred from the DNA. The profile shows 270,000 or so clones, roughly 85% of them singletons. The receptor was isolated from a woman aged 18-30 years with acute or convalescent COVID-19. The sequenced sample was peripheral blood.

The CDR3 DNA follows: TGTGCCAGCAGTCGGACAGGGAACACCGGGGAGCTGTTTTTT. The encoded protein is CASSRTGNTGELFF. This chain joins TRBV5-5 and TRBJ2-2, with TRBD1 matching over 7 bases. V lost 5 bases and J lost 1; bases outside the gene matches: 2. This CDR3 contains 14 residues. Germline loops: CDR1 SGHKS, CDR2 YYEKEE (reference sequence).